This T cell receptor (beta chain) appears in the sequencing data of a study of blood T cell repertoires in COVID-19. On the study more broadly: Italy, Spain and the United States were the sources of the convalescent and acute COVID-19 samples. Nucleic acid was either cDNA or gDNA, and it came from T cells, B-cell-depleted T cells, or PBMCs.

The assay was immunoSEQ multiplex PCR, and TCRdb's table has in-frame clones only and misses some. The sample includes around 40,000 clones, 80% to 90% of them seen just once. This CDR3 has 15 residues. After removal of 4 bases from V and 4 bases from J, the junction contained 7 bases not matched to a gene. From germline, CDR1 is SGHNT and CDR2 YYREEE (reference sequence). This clone was observed a handful of times. Sequencing was done on a sample of peripheral blood. The rearrangement uses TRBV5-4 and TRBJ2-3, with TRBD2 matching 9 bases. The source of this sequence is a man in his forties with COVID-19, enrolled during active disease. In DNA, the CDR3 is TGTGCCAGCAGCCTATTCGCTAGCGGGGCAGATACGCAGTATTTT. Encoded protein: CASSLFASGADTQYF.